Below, 8 T cell receptor beta chains from the same sample are listed, as sequenced in a study of blood T cells in healthy people across ages. Then a second PCR, running roughly 7 to 11 cycles, was carried out with a sample-barcoded 5' primer and a J-beta primer mix. TCRdb reprocessed the 5' RACE reads via MiXCR and lists one record per CDR3 protein. This sample has approximately 1,000,000 distinct CDR3 sequences; 35% to 50% occur once, and the top ten carry around 18%. Material: blood. These receptors came from a woman aged 55 to 70 in good health.

This chain links TRBV5-1 with TRBJ2-3, with TRBD2 matching 9 bases. With V trimmed by 3 bases and J by 1 base, 9 bases remained unmatched. The V gene's germline CDR1 is SGHRS and CDR2 YFSETQ. The CDR3 is 17 amino acids. CDR3 DNA sequence: TGCGCCAGCAGCTACAGGAAAGCGGGAGGTGGCACAGATACGCAGTATTTT. The encoded protein is CASSYRKAGGGTDTQYF.

The V and J genes are TRBV20-1 and TRBJ2-4; tentatively, D is TRBD1 (5 bases). The DNA end is more similar to TRBJ2-7, so the J call may be wrong. The CDR3 is made up of 14 amino acids. CDR1 is DFQATT and CDR2 is SNEGSKA in the germline V gene (reference sequence). CDR3 nucleotides: TGCAGTGCTAGCAACCCGACAGAAACCTACGAGCAGTACTTC. Its protein product is CSASNPTETYEQYF.

This clonotype was observed a handful of times. CDR3 region: CASSLVPGITSGYEQYF. In DNA, the CDR3 is TGCGCCAGCAGCTTGGTTCCGGGGATCACTAGCGGCTACGAGCAGTACTTC. The chain has TRBV5-1 and TRBJ2-5; 8 nucleotides align to TRBD2. The DNA end lines up better with TRBJ2-7; the J call may be wrong. The length of the CDR3 is 17 residues. CDR1 and CDR2 from the germline V gene are SGHRS and YFSETQ.

This clonotype was counted between two and nine times. The chain carries TRBV4-2 and TRBJ2-7; 13 bases match TRBD2. Trimming cost V 5 bases and J 7 bases; bases outside gene matches: 2. Germline V gene lookup returns CDR1 LGHNA and CDR2 YNFKEQ. CDR3 length equals 13 residues. CDR3 DNA: TGTGCCAGCAGCGGGGGACTAGCGGGAGAGCAGTACTTC. As protein: CASSGGLAGEQYF.

This rearrangement joins TRBV19 to TRBJ2-7; 8 bases map to TRBD2. The CDR3 has 14 residues. The V gene's germline CDR1 is LNHDA and CDR2 SQIVND (reference sequence). V shed 5 bases and J 7 bases; nucleotides not matched to a gene: 10. The CDR3 bases are TGTGCCAGTAGTCCACAGCGGGAGATCGGTGAGCAGTACTTC. Translation: CASSPQREIGEQYF. The variable domain in full, completed from reference TRBV19 and TRBJ2-7, reads DGGITQSPKYLFRKEGQNVTLSCEQNLNHDAMYWYRQDPGQGLRLIYYSQIVNDFQKGDIAEGYSVSREKKESFPLTVTSAQKNPTAFYLCASSPQREIGEQYFGPGTRLTVT.

This clonotype was observed a single time. One end of the junction is discordant with germline, which a read error may explain. The V call is TRBV5-1, the J call TRBJ2-1, with 9 bases lining up with TRBD2. The CDR3 is made up of 16 amino acids. Germline CDR1 and CDR2: SGHRS and YFSETQ. The DNA of the CDR3 is TGCGCCAGCAGCTGGAATGGAGCGGGAGGTTCCAATAAGCAGTTCTTC. Translation gives CASSWNGAGGSNKQFF.

This chain uses TRBV9 with TRBJ2-7; either TRBD1 or TRBD2 may fit D (5 bases each). This CDR3 is 15 amino acids long. V was cut by 4 bases and J by 3 bases, with 17 bases left in between. Germline V gives CDR1 SGDLS, CDR2 YYNGEE. The DNA of the CDR3 is TGTGCCAGCAGCCCGAGGGGACGAAATCGCTACGAGCAGTACTTC. This translates into CASSPRGRNRYEQYF.

Points on this clonotype: At one end, the junction sequence differs from germline, possibly due to a read error. V usage is TRBV28 and J usage is TRBJ2-1; D not resolved. Germline CDR1 reads MDHEN; CDR2 reads SYDVKM. The CDR3 length is 15 residues. DNA of the CDR3: TGTGCCAGCAGTCCTGCTAGTGTCTCCTACAATGATCAGTTCTTC. It specifies CASSPASVSYNDQFF.